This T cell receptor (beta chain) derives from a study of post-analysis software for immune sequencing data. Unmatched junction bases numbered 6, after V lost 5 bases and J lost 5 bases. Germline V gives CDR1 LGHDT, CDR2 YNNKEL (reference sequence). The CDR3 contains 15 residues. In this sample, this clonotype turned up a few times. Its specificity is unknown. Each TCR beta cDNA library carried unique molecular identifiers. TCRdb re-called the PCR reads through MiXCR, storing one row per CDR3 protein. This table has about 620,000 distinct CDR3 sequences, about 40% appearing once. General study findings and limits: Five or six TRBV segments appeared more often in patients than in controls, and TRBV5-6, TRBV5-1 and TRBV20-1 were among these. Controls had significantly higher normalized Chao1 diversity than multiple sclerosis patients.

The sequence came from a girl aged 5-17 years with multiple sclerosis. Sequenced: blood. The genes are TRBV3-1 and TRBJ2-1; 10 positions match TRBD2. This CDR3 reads CASSTSGEQNNEQFF. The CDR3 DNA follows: TGTGCCAGCAGCACTAGCGGGGAACAGAACAATGAGCAGTTCTTC.